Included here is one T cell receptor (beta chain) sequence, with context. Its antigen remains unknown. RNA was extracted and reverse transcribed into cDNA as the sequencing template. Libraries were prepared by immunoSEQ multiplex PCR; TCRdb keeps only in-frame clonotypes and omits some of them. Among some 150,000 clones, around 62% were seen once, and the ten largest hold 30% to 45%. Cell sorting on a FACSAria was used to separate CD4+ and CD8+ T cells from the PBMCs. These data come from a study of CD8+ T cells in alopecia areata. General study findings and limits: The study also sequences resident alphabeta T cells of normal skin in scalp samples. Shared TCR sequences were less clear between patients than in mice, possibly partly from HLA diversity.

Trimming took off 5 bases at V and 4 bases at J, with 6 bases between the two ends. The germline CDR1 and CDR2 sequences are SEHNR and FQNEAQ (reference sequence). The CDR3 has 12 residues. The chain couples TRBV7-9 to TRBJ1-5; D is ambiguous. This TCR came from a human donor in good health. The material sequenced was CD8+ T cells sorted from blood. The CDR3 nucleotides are TGTGCCAGCAGCAACACGAATCAGCCCCAGCATTTT. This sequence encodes CASSNTNQPQHF. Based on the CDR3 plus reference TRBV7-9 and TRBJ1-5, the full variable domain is DTGVSQNPRHKITKRGQNVTFRCDPISEHNRLYWYRQTLGQGPEFLTYFQNEAQLEKSRLLSDRFSAERPKGSFSTLEIQRTEQGDSAMYLCASSNTNQPQHFGDGTRLSIL.